This T cell receptor (beta chain) was sequenced in a study of T cells in Graves' hyperthyroidism and ophthalmopathy. Study-wide results and caveats: From stable hyperthyroidism, ophthalmopathy was separated by a 13 V-J model.

Notes on this clonotype: Antigen: not known.

Patients aged 18 to 65 had newly diagnosed hyperthyroidism of under 2 months' duration. Pregnant or lactating patients were excluded, as were those with uncontrolled infection or other autoimmune disease. Diagnoses were established using clinical symptoms, serum thyroxine and TRAb, thyroid ultrasound and orbital computed tomography. Researchers took RNA transcripts and amplified the TCR beta CDR3 regions from them. HTBI primers were used for first-round RT-PCR of the TCR CDR3. TCRdb re-analysed the multiplex PCR reads in MiXCR, keeping a single row per CDR3 protein. Of over 700,000 distinct CDR3 sequences in the sample, 35% were seen once. The source is a woman between 40 and 50 years old with Graves' hyperthyroidism. The sequenced sample consisted of blood.

Written as DNA, the CDR3 is TGTGCCAGCAGCTTAAGAGGGGGCGAGGGCTCTGGAAACACCATATATTTT. It is translated as CASSLRGGEGSGNTIYF. V gene TRBV7-3 combines with J gene TRBJ1-3, with 7 positions matching TRBD1. The germline V gene encodes CDR1 SGHTA and CDR2 FQGTGA. Germline trimming cut 1 base from V and 0 bases from J; bases unmatched to any gene: 6. CDR3 size: 17 residues.